This T cell receptor (beta chain) was obtained from a study of graft-versus-host responses after intestinal transplantation. Study as a whole: All recipients were given anti-thymocyte globulin induction, and tacrolimus and steroids were then administered for 2 to 4 years. Study-level points and caveats: GvH clones were found in recipient marrow; some appeared first in ileum or blood. The study associated peak circulating GvH clone levels with early post-transplant HvG declines.

Measured with immunoSEQ multiplex PCR; TCRdb has only the in-frame clones, and not every one. The sample consists of over 20,000 clones, about half of them appearing once. Only a few counts were recorded for this clone. The germline V gene encodes CDR1 SNHLY and CDR2 FYNNEI. The V end lost 11 bases, the J end lost 5 bases, and 16 bases lay between the germline ends. There are 14 residues in the CDR3. The authors combined around 200,000 CFSE-labeled responder cells with around 200,000 irradiated, violet-dye-labeled stimulator cells in plates. The sequencing used alloreactive CD4+ T cells from a mixed lymphocyte reaction culture, collected before intestinal transplant. Documented subset: CFSE-low proliferating T cells sorted from approximately six-day pre-transplant mixed lymphocyte reaction (GvH or HvG direction). The V and J genes are TRBV2 and TRBJ1-6, with D unresolved. The TCR originated in a human patient who received an intestinal transplant. CDR3: CAQRPGLNNSPLHF. DNA for the CDR3: TGTGCCCAGAGGCCGGGTCTAAATAATTCACCCCTCCACTTT.